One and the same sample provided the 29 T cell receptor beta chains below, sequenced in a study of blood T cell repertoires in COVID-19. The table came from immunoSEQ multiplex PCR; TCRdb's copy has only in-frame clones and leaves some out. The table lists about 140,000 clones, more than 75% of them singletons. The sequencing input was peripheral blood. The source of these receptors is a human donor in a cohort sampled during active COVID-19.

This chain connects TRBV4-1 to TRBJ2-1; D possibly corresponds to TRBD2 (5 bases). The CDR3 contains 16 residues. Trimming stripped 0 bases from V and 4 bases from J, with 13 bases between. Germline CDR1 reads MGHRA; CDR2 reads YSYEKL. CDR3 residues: CASSQDLAGYYNEQFF. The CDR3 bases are TGCGCCAGCAGCCAAGATTTGGCGGGTTATTACAATGAGCAGTTCTTC.

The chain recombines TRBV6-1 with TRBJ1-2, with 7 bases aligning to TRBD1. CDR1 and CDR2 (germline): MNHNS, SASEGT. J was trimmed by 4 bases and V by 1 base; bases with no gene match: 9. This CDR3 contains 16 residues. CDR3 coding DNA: TGTGCCAGCAGTGAAGGGACAGGCCTCCTGGCCTATGGCTACACCTTC. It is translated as CASSEGTGLLAYGYTF.

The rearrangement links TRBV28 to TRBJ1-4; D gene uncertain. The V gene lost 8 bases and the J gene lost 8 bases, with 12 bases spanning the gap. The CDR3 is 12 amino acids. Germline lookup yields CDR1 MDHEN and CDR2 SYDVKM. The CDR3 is CASGLPGEKLFF. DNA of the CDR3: TGTGCCAGCGGGTTACCGGGGGAAAAACTGTTTTTT.

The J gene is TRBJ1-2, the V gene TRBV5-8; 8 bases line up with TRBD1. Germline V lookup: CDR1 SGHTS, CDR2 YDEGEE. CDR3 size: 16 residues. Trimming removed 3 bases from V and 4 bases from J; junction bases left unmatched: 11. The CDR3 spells CASSWQGAQSLYGYTF. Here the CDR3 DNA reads TGTGCCAGCAGCTGGCAGGGGGCCCAAAGCCTCTATGGCTACACCTTC.

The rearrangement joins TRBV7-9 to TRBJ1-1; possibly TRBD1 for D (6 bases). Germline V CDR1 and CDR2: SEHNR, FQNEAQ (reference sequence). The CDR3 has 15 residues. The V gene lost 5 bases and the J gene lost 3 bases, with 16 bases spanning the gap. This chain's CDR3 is CASSLGGPAHTEAFF. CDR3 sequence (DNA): TGTGCCAGCAGCCTAGGGGGGCCGGCTCACACTGAAGCTTTCTTT.

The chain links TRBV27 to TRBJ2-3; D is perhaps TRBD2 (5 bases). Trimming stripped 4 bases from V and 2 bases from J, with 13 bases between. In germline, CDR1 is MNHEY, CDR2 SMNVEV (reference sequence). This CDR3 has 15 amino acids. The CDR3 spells CASSSGISVTDTQYF. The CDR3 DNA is TGTGCCAGCAGTTCCGGGATAAGTGTCACAGATACGCAGTATTTT.

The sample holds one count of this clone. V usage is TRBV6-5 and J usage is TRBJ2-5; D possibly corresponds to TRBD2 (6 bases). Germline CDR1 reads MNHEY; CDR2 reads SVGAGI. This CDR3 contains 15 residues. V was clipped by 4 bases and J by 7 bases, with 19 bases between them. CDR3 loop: CASSSTGTGTGTQYF. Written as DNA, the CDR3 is TGTGCCAGCAGTTCCACCGGGACTGGGACTGGGACCCAGTACTTC.

CDR3 coding DNA: TGCAGCGTCGCTCCACCCGCTTGGAGCTCCTACAATGAGCAGTTCTTC. Translated, it gives CSVAPPAWSSYNEQFF. The rearrangement links TRBV29-1 to TRBJ2-1, with no clear D. CDR1 is SQVTM and CDR2 is ANQGSEA in the germline V gene. The CDR3 runs 16 residues. V was trimmed by 6 bases and J by 0 bases, leaving 18 bases between them.

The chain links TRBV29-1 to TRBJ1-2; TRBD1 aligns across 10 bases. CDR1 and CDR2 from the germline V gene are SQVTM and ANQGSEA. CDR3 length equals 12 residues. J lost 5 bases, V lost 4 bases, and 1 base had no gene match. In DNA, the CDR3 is TGCAGCGTTGGGGACAGGGGTTATGGCTACACCTTC. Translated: CSVGDRGYGYTF.

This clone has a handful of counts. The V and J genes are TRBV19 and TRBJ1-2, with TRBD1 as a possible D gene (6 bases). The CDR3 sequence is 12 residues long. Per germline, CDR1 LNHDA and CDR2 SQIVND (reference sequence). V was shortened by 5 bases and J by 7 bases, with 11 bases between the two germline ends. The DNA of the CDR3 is TGTGCCAGTAGTGCACAGGGTCGTGGCTACACCTTC. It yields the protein CASSAQGRGYTF. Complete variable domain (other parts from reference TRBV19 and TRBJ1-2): DGGITQSPKYLFRKEGQNVTLSCEQNLNHDAMYWYRQDPGQGLRLIYYSQIVNDFQKGDIAEGYSVSREKKESFPLTVTSAQKNPTAFYLCASSAQGRGYTFGSGTRLTVV.

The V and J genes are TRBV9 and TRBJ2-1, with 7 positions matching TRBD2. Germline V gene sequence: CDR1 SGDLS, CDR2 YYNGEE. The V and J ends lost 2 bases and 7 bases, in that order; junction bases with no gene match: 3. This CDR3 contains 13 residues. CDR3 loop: CASSVPGLNEQFF. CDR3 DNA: TGTGCCAGCAGCGTCCCGGGACTAAATGAGCAGTTCTTC.

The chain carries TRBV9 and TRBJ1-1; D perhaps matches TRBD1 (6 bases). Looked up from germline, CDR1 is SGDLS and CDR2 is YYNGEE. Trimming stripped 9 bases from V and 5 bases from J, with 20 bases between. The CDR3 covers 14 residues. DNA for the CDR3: TGTGCCACCCCACGCGACAGGTCGGGTACTGAAGCTTTCTTT. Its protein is CATPRDRSGTEAFF.

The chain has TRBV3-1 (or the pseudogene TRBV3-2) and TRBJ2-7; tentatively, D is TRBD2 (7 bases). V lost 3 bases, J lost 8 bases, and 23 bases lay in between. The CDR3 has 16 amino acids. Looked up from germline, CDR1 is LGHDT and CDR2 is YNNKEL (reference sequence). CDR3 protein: CASSQPVGGRKDKQYF. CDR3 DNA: TGTGCCAGCAGCCAGCCCGTGGGGGGGCGCAAGGATAAGCAGTACTTC.

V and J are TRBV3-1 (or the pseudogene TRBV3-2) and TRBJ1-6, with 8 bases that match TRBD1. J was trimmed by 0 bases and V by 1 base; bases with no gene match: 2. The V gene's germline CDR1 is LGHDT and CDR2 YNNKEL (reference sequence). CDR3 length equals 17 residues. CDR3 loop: CASSQGTGSSYNSPLHF. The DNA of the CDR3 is TGTGCCAGCAGCCAAGGGACAGGGAGCTCCTATAATTCACCCCTCCACTTT.

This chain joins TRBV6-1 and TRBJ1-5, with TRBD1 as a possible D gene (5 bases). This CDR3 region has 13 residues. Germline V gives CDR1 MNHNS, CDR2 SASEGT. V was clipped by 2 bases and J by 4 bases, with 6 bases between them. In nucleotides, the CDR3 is TGTGCCAGCAGTGAACAGGGTAATCAGCCCCAGCATTTT. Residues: CASSEQGNQPQHF.

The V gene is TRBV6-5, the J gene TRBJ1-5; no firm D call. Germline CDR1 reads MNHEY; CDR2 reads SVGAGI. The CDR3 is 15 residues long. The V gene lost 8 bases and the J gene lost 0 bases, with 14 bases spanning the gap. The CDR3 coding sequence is TGTGCCAGCCGTCTGGGTCAGGTTAGCAATCAGCCCCAGCATTTT. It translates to CASRLGQVSNQPQHF.

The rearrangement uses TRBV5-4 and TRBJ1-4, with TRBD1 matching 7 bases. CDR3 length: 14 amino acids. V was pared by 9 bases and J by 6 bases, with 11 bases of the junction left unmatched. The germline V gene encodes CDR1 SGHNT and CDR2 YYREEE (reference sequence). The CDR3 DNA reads TGTGCCATCCCGACAGGGTGGGTTTATGAAAAACTGTTTTTT. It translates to CAIPTGWVYEKLFF.

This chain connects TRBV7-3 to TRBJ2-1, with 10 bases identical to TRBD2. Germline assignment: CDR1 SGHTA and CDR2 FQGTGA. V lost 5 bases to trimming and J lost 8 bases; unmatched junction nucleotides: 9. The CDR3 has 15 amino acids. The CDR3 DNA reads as TGTGCCAGCAGCCTCACTAGCGGGACGTCCGATGAGCAGTTCTTC. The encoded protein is CASSLTSGTSDEQFF.

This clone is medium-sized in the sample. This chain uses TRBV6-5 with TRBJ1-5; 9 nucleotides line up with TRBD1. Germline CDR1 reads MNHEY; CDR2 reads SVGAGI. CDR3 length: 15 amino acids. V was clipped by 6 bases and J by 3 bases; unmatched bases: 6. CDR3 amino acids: CASRAGTGLNQPQHF. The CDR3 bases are TGTGCCAGCAGGGCCGGGACAGGGCTCAATCAGCCCCAGCATTTT.

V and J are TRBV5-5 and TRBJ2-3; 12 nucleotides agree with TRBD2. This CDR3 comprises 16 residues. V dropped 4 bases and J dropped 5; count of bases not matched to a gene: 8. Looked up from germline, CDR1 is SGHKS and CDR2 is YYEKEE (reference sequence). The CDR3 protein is CASSPGLAGRIDTQYF. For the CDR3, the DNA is TGTGCCAGCAGCCCTGGACTAGCGGGACGGATAGATACGCAGTATTTT.

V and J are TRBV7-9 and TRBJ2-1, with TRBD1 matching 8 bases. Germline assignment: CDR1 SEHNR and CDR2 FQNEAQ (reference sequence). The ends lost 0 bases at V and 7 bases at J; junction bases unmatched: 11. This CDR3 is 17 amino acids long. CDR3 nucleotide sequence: TGTGCCAGCAGCTTAGCCCCTTCGACAGGGGCGTTTAATGAGCAGTTCTTC. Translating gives CASSLAPSTGAFNEQFF.

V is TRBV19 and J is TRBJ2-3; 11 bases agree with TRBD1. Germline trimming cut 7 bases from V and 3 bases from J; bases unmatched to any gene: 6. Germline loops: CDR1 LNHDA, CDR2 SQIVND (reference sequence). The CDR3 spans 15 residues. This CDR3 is CASTPGTGGTDTQYF. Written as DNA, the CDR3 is TGTGCCAGTACGCCCGGGACAGGGGGGACAGATACGCAGTATTTT.

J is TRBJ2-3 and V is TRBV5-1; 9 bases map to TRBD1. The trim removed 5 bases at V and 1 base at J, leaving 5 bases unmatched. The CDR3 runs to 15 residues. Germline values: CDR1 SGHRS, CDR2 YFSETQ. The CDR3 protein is CASSRRDRGTDTQYF. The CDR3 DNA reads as TGCGCCAGCAGTCGCCGGGACAGGGGCACAGATACGCAGTATTTT.

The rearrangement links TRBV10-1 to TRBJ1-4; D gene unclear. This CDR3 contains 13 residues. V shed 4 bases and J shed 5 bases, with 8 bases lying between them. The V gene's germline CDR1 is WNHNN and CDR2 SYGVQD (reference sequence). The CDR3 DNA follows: TGCGCCAGCAGTGCTCAGAGGAATGAAAAACTGTTTTTT. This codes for CASSAQRNEKLFF.

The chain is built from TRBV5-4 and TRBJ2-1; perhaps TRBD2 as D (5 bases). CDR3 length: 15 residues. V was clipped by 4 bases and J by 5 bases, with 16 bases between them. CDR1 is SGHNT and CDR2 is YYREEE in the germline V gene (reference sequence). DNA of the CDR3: TGTGCCAGCAGCCGATCGGGGTCTGTCGACAATGAGCAGTTCTTC. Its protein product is CASSRSGSVDNEQFF. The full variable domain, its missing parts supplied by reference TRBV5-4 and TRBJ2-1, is ETGVTQSPTHLIKTRGQQVTLRCSSQSGHNTVSWYQQALGQGPQFIFQYYREEENGRGNFPPRFSGLQFPNYSSELNVNALELDDSALYLCASSRSGSVDNEQFFGPGTRLTVL.

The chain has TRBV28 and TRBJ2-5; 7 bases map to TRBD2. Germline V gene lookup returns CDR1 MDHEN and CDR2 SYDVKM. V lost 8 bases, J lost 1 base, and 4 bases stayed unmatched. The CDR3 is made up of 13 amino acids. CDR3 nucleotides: TGTGCCAGCCGGTCTAGCGGCCAAGAGACCCAGTACTTC. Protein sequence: CASRSSGQETQYF.

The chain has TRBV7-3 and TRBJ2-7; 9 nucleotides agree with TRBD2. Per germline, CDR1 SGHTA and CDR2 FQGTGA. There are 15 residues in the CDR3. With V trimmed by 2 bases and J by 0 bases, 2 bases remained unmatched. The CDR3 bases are TGTGCCAGCAGCTTAGGGACTAGCCCCTCCTACGAGCAGTACTTC. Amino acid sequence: CASSLGTSPSYEQYF.

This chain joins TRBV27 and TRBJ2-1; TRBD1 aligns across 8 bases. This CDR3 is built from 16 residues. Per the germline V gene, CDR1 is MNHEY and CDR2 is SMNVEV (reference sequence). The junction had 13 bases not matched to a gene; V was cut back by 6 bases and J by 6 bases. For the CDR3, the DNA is TGTGCCAGCAGGGGCCTCAGACAGGGGTGGGGCAATGAGCAGTTCTTC. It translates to CASRGLRQGWGNEQFF.

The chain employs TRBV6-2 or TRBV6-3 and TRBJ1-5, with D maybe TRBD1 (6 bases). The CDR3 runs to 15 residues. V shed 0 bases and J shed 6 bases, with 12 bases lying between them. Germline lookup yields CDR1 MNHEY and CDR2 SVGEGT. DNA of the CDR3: TGTGCCAGCAGTTACTCGCAGGGGTTGGGTCAGCCCCAGCATTTT. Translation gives CASSYSQGLGQPQHF.